Following are 23 T cell receptor beta chains from one sample sequenced in a study of blood T cell repertoires in COVID-19. Clones were read by immunoSEQ multiplex PCR, and TCRdb kept only the in-frame ones, dropping some. The sample records 130,000 to 150,000 clones, 85% to 90% being singletons. The material sequenced was peripheral blood. These receptors were taken from a young man with COVID-19, enrolled during active disease.

The V and J genes are TRBV19 and TRBJ1-3; D is ambiguous. The germline V gene has CDR1 LNHDA and CDR2 SQIVND (reference sequence). V was pared by 4 bases and J by 4 bases, with 14 bases between. The CDR3 is 15 residues long. The CDR3 here is CASSSQAFEGNTIYF. The CDR3, as DNA: TGTGCCAGTAGTAGTCAGGCCTTTGAAGGAAACACCATATATTTT.

This clone was observed a single time. Here the CDR3 reads CASSLGADTDTQYF. CDR3 nucleotides: TGTGCCAGCAGCTTGGGGGCCGACACAGATACGCAGTATTTT. The chain employs TRBV5-4 and TRBJ2-3, with no clear D. Germline values: CDR1 SGHNT, CDR2 YYREEE (reference sequence). The CDR3 runs to 14 residues. The V and J ends lost 0 bases and 2 bases respectively, with 7 bases between them.

The chain recombines TRBV3-1 (or the pseudogene TRBV3-2) with TRBJ1-1; possibly TRBD1 for D (6 bases). The germline CDR1 and CDR2 sequences are LGHDT and YNNKEL (reference sequence). Trimming took 4 bases from V and 0 from J, leaving 9 bases between them. The CDR3 loop spans 14 amino acids. CDR3 DNA sequence: TGTGCCAGCAGCCTCGGACAGATGAACACTGAAGCTTTCTTT. Translation gives CASSLGQMNTEAFF.

V usage is TRBV28 and J usage is TRBJ2-2; D unclear. The CDR3 is 13 residues long. The germline V gene encodes CDR1 MDHEN and CDR2 SYDVKM. With 7 bases removed from V and 6 bases from J, the gap between germline ends came to 12 bases. The CDR3 spells CASTYSRAGELFF. CDR3 nucleotides: TGTGCCAGCACCTACTCTCGGGCCGGGGAGCTGTTTTTT.

The J gene is TRBJ2-1, the V gene TRBV4-3; 8 bases align to TRBD2. The CDR3 is made up of 15 amino acids. J lost 9 bases, V lost 1 base, and 8 bases had no gene match. The germline gives CDR1 LGHNA, CDR2 YSLEER. This chain's CDR3 is CASSQVAGLVVEQFF. CDR3 nucleotides: TGCGCCAGCAGCCAAGTAGCGGGACTGGTGGTTGAGCAGTTCTTC.

V gene TRBV28 combines with J gene TRBJ2-7; 10 bases are shared with TRBD1. The germline V gene has CDR1 MDHEN and CDR2 SYDVKM. The CDR3 contains 14 residues. With 3 bases clipped from V and 9 bases from J, the junction kept 8 bases outside the gene matches. CDR3 in amino acids: CASSLWDRGLGQYF. CDR3 DNA sequence: TGTGCCAGCAGTTTGTGGGACAGGGGACTCGGGCAGTACTTC.

The chain carries TRBV6-1 and TRBJ1-1, with a possible D match to TRBD1 (6 bases). This CDR3 has 17 amino acids. Germline V lookup: CDR1 MNHNS, CDR2 SASEGT. V lost 4 bases and J 1 base, leaving 19 bases between the germline ends. The CDR3 loop is CASSVPREDSSNTEAFF. As DNA, the CDR3 is TGTGCCAGCAGTGTCCCCCGAGAGGACAGCTCGAACACTGAAGCTTTCTTT.

The gene calls are TRBV11-2 and TRBJ2-1; 7 bases are shared with TRBD1. This CDR3 has 11 residues. Germline CDR1 reads SGHAT; CDR2 reads FQNNGV. J was trimmed by 13 bases and V by 4 bases; bases with no gene match: 4. For the CDR3, the DNA is TGTGCCAGCAGCTCGACAGGGCCTCAGTTCTTC. Translation: CASSSTGPQFF.

This sequence joins TRBV5-1 and TRBJ2-3; 7 nucleotides align to TRBD2. V shed 4 bases, J shed 5 bases, and the junction held 13 bases outside the gene matches. CDR3 length: 16 amino acids. CDR1 and CDR2 from the germline V gene are SGHRS and YFSETQ. Written as DNA, the CDR3 is TGCGCCAGCAGCGGCGGGGGTTTGGGGTTGGAAGATACGCAGTATTTT. Protein product: CASSGGGLGLEDTQYF.

The chain uses TRBV7-8 and TRBJ2-1; TRBD1 might be the D (6 bases). V lost 1 base, J lost 8 bases, and 9 bases lay in between. The V gene's germline CDR1 is SGHVS and CDR2 FQNEAQ. This CDR3 region has 13 residues. CDR3 region: CASSLVTGHEQFF. DNA for the CDR3: TGTGCCAGCAGCTTAGTGACAGGCCATGAGCAGTTCTTC.

This clone was found once. V usage is TRBV2 and J usage is TRBJ1-3; D gene uncertain. The CDR3 has 16 amino acids. CDR1 is SNHLY and CDR2 is FYNNEI in the germline V gene. The ends were cut back, 3 bases at V and 0 bases at J, with 12 bases in the middle. This CDR3 is CASSDEDYPSGNTIYF. Here the CDR3 DNA reads TGTGCCAGCAGTGACGAGGATTACCCCTCTGGAAACACCATATATTTT.

The chain has TRBV27 and TRBJ2-7; TRBD1 aligns across 7 bases. The germline gives CDR1 MNHEY, CDR2 SMNVEV (reference sequence). V trimming: 5 bases; J trimming: 2 bases; junction bases outside the gene matches: 6. This CDR3 spans 14 amino acids. CDR3 loop: CASSLGTATYEQYF. CDR3 nucleotide sequence: TGTGCCAGCAGTCTCGGGACAGCTACCTACGAGCAGTACTTC.

The CDR3 region has the DNA TGTGCCAGCAGCTTGGGGGCCTTATCCCCCTACAATGAGCAGTTCTTC. Protein product: CASSLGALSPYNEQFF. J is TRBJ2-1 and V is TRBV7-2; D possibly corresponds to TRBD1 (6 bases). The CDR3 runs to 16 residues. V gave up 3 bases and J gave up 2 bases, with 14 bases separating them. Germline CDR1 SGHTA, CDR2 FQGNSA.

The chain couples TRBV19 to TRBJ2-7, with D tentatively TRBD1 (5 bases). Trimming removed 9 bases from V and 0 bases from J, with 18 bases in between. This CDR3 is 15 amino acids long. Germline V CDR1 and CDR2: LNHDA, SQIVND (reference sequence). The CDR3 region is CASKQPRTNSYEQYF. The DNA of the CDR3 is TGTGCCAGCAAGCAGCCCAGGACAAACTCCTACGAGCAGTACTTC.

The CDR3 spells CAWSEGSGGNQPQHF. For the CDR3, the DNA is TGTGCCTGGAGTGAAGGGTCAGGGGGCAATCAGCCCCAGCATTTT. V usage is TRBV30 and J usage is TRBJ1-5, with D possibly TRBD1 on 6 matching bases. V was cut by 1 base and J by 2 bases, with 12 bases left in between. Germline V gene lookup returns CDR1 GTSNPN and CDR2 SVGIG (reference sequence). The CDR3 sequence is 15 residues long.

This chain connects TRBV7-9 to TRBJ2-1, with D hard to call. V shed 5 bases and J shed 0 bases, with 23 bases lying between them. Germline V lookup: CDR1 SEHNR, CDR2 FQNEAQ (reference sequence). The CDR3 sequence is 19 residues long. The CDR3 spells CASSTSAFPGSSSYNEQFF. As DNA, the CDR3 is TGTGCCAGCAGCACAAGCGCTTTTCCGGGTTCGAGCTCCTACAATGAGCAGTTCTTC.

CDR3 region: CASSSGVPLHF. The DNA of the CDR3 is TGTGCCAGCAGCTCGGGGGTGCCCCTCCACTTT. V and J are TRBV11-2 and TRBJ1-6; D is possibly TRBD1 (5 bases). Germline V gene lookup returns CDR1 SGHAT and CDR2 FQNNGV. Trimming shortened V by 4 bases and J by 13 bases, and 8 bases separated the two germline ends. The CDR3 contains 11 residues. Full variable domain (rest looked up from reference TRBV11-2 and TRBJ1-6): EAGVAQSPRYKIIEKRQSVAFWCNPISGHATLYWYQQILGQGPKLLIQFQNNGVVDDSQLPKDRFSAERLKGVDSTLKIQPAKLEDSAVYLCASSSGVPLHFGNGTRLTVT.

This clone showed up just once. V is TRBV4-2 and J is TRBJ1-4; a weak D match, TRBD1 (5 bases). Trimming removed 5 bases from V and 7 bases from J, with 17 bases in between. Germline CDR1 reads LGHNA; CDR2 reads YNFKEQ. This CDR3 comprises 15 residues. CDR3 sequence: CASSARVGLGEKLFF. CDR3 DNA: TGTGCCAGCAGCGCACGGGTGGGGCTTGGTGAAAAACTGTTTTTT.

This chain links TRBV6-2 or TRBV6-3 with TRBJ2-1; D unclear. Germline CDR1 and CDR2: MNHEY and SVGEGT. This CDR3 is 16 amino acids long. The V and J ends lost 2 bases and 0 bases respectively, with 11 bases between them. For the CDR3, the DNA is TGTGCCAGCAGTTACGTAGTCCTTAGCTCCTACAATGAGCAGTTCTTC. It translates to CASSYVVLSSYNEQFF.

V usage is TRBV30 and J usage is TRBJ1-1, with D possibly matching TRBD1 (5 bases). Germline V gene sequence: CDR1 GTSNPN, CDR2 SVGIG (reference sequence). The germline V and J ends were trimmed by 4 bases and 5 bases, with 14 bases remaining between them. The CDR3 extends over 13 amino acids. The CDR3 spells CAWNPGFRTEAFF. The CDR3 DNA reads as TGTGCCTGGAACCCAGGGTTTCGGACTGAAGCTTTCTTT.

This sequence joins TRBV5-1 and TRBJ2-1; 8 nucleotides agree with TRBD1. Losses at the gene ends were 1 base for V and 7 bases for J; bases not matched to a gene: 7. Germline V gene data show CDR1 as SGHRS and CDR2 as YFSETQ. This CDR3 spans 15 amino acids. The CDR3 DNA follows: TGCGCCAGCAGCTTGTGGGAAAACAGGGGGAATGAGCAGTTCTTC. This translates into CASSLWENRGNEQFF.

This clone showed up just a few times. The V call is TRBV11-2, the J call TRBJ1-1; unclear D gene. Per germline, CDR1 SGHAT and CDR2 FQNNGV. Trimming stripped 4 bases from V and 2 bases from J, with 17 bases between. CDR3 length equals 16 residues. In DNA form, the CDR3 reads TGTGCCAGCAGCTCCCCCTGGGCCCAAATCAACACTGAAGCTTTCTTT. Amino acids: CASSSPWAQINTEAFF.

The J gene is TRBJ2-2, the V gene TRBV4-3; 10 bases agree with TRBD2. With V trimmed by 4 bases and J by 1 base, 3 bases remained unmatched. CDR3 length equals 16 residues. The germline CDR1 and CDR2 sequences are LGHNA and YSLEER. The CDR3 spells CASSPGLAENTGELFF. CDR3 nucleotide sequence: TGCGCCAGCAGCCCTGGACTAGCGGAGAACACCGGGGAGCTGTTTTTT.